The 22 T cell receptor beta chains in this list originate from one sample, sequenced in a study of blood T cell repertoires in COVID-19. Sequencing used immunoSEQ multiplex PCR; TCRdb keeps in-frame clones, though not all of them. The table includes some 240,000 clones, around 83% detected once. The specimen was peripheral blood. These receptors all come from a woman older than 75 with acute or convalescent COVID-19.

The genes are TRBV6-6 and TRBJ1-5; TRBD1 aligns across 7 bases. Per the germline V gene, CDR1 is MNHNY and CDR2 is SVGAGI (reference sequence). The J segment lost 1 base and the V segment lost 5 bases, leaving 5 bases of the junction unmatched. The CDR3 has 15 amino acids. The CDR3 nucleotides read TGTGCCAGCAGTCCCCGGGACAGCAGCAATCAGCCCCAGCATTTT. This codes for CASSPRDSSNQPQHF.

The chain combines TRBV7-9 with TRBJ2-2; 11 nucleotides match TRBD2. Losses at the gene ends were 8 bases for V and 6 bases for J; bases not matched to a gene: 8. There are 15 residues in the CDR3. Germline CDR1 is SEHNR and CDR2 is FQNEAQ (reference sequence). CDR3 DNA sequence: TGTGCCAGCCGAACTAGCGGGGGTTACGCCGGGGAGCTGTTTTTT. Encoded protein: CASRTSGGYAGELFF.

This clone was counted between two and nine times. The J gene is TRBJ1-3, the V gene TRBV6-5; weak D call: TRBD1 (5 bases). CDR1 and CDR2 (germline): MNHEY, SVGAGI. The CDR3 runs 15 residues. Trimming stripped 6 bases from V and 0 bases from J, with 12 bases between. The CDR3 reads CASSADSHSGNTIYF. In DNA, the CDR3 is TGTGCCAGCAGCGCCGACAGTCACTCTGGAAACACCATATATTTT.

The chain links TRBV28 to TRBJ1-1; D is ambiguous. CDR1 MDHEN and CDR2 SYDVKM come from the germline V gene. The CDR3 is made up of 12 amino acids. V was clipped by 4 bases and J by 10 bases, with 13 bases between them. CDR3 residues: CASSWEGRGAFF. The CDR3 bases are TGTGCCAGCAGTTGGGAGGGCCGGGGAGCTTTCTTT.

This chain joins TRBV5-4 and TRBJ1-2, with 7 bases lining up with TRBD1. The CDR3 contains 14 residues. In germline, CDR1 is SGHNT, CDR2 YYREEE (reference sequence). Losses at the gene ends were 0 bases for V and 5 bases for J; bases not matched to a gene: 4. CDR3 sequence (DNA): TGTGCCAGCAGCTTGGGGGGGACAGCTTATGGCTACACCTTC. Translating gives CASSLGGTAYGYTF. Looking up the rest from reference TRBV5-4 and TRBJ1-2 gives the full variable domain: ETGVTQSPTHLIKTRGQQVTLRCSSQSGHNTVSWYQQALGQGPQFIFQYYREEENGRGNFPPRFSGLQFPNYSSELNVNALELDDSALYLCASSLGGTAYGYTFGSGTRLTVV.

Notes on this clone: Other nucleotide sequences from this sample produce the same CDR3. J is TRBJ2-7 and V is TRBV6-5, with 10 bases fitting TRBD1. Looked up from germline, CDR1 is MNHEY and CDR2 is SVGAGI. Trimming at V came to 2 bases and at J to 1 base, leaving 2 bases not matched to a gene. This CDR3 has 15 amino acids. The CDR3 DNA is TGTGCCAGCAGTTACCGGGACAGGGGTTCCTACGAGCAGTACTTC. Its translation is CASSYRDRGSYEQYF.

The CDR3 DNA reads TGTGCCAGCAATCCCCGGGGGGACGGCTACAATGAGCAGTTCTTC. It is translated as CASNPRGDGYNEQFF. The V call is TRBV6-5, the J call TRBJ2-1; 7 bases agree with TRBD2. Germline CDR1 reads MNHEY; CDR2 reads SVGAGI. The CDR3 is made up of 15 amino acids. V shed 7 bases, J shed 3 bases, and the junction held 9 bases outside the gene matches.

CDR3 coding DNA: TGTGCCAGCAGCACCGGGACTAGCGGGGGGAGGGGCACAGATACGCAGTATTTT. Amino acids: CASSTGTSGGRGTDTQYF. V is TRBV7-9 and J is TRBJ2-3; 15 bases are a match to TRBD2. Trimming cost V 5 bases and J 1 base; bases outside gene matches: 7. Germline-derived CDR1 and CDR2 are SEHNR and FQNEAQ (reference sequence). The CDR3 runs 18 residues.

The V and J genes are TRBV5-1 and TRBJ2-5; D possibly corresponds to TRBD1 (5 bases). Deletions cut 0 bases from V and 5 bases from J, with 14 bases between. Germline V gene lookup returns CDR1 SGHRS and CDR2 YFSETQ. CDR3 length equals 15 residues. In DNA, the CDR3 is TGCGCCAGCAGCTTGGAAGGGGTTGGGAAGGAGACCCAGTACTTC. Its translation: CASSLEGVGKETQYF.

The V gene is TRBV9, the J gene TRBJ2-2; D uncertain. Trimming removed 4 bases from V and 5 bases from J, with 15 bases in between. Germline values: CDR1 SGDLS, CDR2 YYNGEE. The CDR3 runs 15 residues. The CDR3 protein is CASSSSGSPTGELFF. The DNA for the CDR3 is TGTGCCAGCAGCTCCTCGGGTAGTCCAACCGGGGAGCTGTTTTTT.

The CDR3 DNA is TGTGCCAGCAGTTTATTCAGCGGCTCCTACGAGCAGTACTTC. Its protein is CASSLFSGSYEQYF. The chain recombines TRBV28 with TRBJ2-7; tentatively, D is TRBD2 (5 bases). The CDR3 runs to 14 residues. Germline loops: CDR1 MDHEN, CDR2 SYDVKM. Trimming took 1 base from V and 0 from J, leaving 7 bases between them.

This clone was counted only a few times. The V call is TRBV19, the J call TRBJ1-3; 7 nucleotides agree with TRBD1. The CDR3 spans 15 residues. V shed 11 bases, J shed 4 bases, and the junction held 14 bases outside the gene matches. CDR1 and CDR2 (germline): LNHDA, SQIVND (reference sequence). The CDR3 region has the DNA TGTGCCTGCCGCGCCCTAGGGGGCTACGGAAACACCATATATTTT. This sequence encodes CACRALGGYGNTIYF.

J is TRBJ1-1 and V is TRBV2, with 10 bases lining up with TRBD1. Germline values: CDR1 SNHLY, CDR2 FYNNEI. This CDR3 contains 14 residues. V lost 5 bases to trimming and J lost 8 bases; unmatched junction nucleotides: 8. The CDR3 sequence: CASSMTGGRWEAFF. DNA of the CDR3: TGTGCCAGCAGTATGACAGGGGGCCGGTGGGAAGCTTTCTTT.

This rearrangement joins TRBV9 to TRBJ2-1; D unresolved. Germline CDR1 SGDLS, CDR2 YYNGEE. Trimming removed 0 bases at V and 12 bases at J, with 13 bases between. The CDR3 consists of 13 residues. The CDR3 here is CASSVEYGAGQFF. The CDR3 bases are TGTGCCAGCAGCGTAGAATACGGCGCAGGGCAGTTCTTC.

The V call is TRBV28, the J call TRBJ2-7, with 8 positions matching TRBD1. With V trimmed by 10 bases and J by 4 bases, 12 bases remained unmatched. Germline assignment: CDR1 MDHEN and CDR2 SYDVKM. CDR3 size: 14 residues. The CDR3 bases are TGTGCCACCTTAGGCTCGGACAGGGAGTACGAGCAGTACTTC. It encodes CATLGSDREYEQYF.

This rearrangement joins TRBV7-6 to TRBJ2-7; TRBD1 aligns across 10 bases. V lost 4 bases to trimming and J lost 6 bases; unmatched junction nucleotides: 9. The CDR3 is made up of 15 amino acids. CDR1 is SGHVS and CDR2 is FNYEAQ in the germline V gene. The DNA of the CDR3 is TGTGCCAGCAGCTCCTGGACAGGGGGGACTTTCGAGCAGTACTTC. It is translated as CASSSWTGGTFEQYF. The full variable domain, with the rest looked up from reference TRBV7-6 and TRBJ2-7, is GAGVSQSPRYKVTKRGQDVALRCDPISGHVSLYWYRQALGQGPEFLTYFNYEAQQDKSGLPNDRFSAERPEGSISTLTIQRTEQRDSAMYRCASSSWTGGTFEQYFGPGTRLTVT.

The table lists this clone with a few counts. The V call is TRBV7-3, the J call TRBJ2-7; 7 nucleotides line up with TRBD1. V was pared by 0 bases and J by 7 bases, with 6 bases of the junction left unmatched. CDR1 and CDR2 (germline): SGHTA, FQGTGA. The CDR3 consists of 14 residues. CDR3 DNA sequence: TGTGCCAGCAGCTTAACAGGGGGCTTAAGTGAGCAGTACTTC. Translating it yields CASSLTGGLSEQYF.

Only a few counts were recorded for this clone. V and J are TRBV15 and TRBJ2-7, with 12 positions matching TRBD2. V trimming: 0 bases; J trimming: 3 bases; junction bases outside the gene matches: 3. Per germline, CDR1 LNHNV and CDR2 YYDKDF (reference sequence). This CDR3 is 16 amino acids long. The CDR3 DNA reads TGTGCCACCAGCAGAGAGACTAGCGGGGGAAACTACGAGCAGTACTTC. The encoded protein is CATSRETSGGNYEQYF.

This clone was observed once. The CDR3 loop is CASSPVWGKQGSLTDTQYF. CDR3 DNA: TGTGCCAGCAGCCCGGTATGGGGGAAACAGGGATCACTCACAGATACGCAGTATTTT. The rearrangement joins TRBV3-1 (or the pseudogene TRBV3-2) to TRBJ2-3; possibly TRBD1 for D (6 bases). Trimming pared 4 bases from V and 2 bases from J, leaving 25 bases between. There are 19 residues in the CDR3. Germline CDR1 reads LGHDT; CDR2 reads YNNKEL (reference sequence).

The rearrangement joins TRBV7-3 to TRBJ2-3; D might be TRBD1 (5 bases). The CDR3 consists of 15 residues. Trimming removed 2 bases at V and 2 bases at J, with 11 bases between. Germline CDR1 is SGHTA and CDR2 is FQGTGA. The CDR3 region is CASSLWSGPTDTQYF. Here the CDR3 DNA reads TGTGCCAGCAGCTTATGGTCAGGGCCCACAGATACGCAGTATTTT.

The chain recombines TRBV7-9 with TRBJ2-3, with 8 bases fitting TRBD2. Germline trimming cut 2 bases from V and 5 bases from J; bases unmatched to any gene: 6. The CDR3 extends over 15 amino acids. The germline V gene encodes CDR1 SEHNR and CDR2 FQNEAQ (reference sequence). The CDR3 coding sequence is TGTGCCAGCAGCTTATCGGGGGGGGCCGTAGATACGCAGTATTTT. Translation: CASSLSGGAVDTQYF. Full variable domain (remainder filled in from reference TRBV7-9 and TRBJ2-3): DTGVSQNPRHKITKRGQNVTFRCDPISEHNRLYWYRQTLGQGPEFLTYFQNEAQLEKSRLLSDRFSAERPKGSFSTLEIQRTEQGDSAMYLCASSLSGGAVDTQYFGPGTRLTVL.

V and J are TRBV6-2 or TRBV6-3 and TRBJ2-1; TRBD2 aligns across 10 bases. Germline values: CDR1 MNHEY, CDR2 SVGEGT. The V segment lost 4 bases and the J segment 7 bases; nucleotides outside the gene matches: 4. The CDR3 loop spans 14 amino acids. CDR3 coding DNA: TGTGCCAGCAGTTTAGCGGGGGGAACTAATGAGCAGTTCTTC. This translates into CASSLAGGTNEQFF.